What follows is one T cell receptor beta chain and its context. Germline loops: CDR1 MNHEY, CDR2 SVGAGI. The ends were cut back, 5 bases at V and 4 bases at J, with 9 bases in the middle. This CDR3 has 12 residues. The data derive from a study of blood T cell repertoires in COVID-19. The assay was immunoSEQ multiplex PCR, and TCRdb's table has in-frame clones only and misses some. The sample includes about 170,000 clones, approximately 85% of them seen just once. The chain carries TRBV6-5 and TRBJ2-7; D uncertain. This clonotype was sampled from a woman of 80 years or more with COVID-19, enrolled during active disease. Source material: peripheral blood. The CDR3 sequence is CASSLPGYEQYF. The CDR3 DNA reads TGTGCCAGCAGTCTTCCGGGTTACGAGCAGTACTTC.